One and the same sample provided the 20 T cell receptor beta chains below, sequenced in a study of CD8+ T cells in alopecia areata. Treatment meaning: oral pan-JAK inhibitor, 5-10 mg twice daily. Sequencing relied on a cDNA template that was reverse transcribed from extracted RNA. The method was immunoSEQ multiplex PCR; TCRdb's version includes in-frame clones alone and lacks a portion of them. The table has 200,000 or so clones, roughly 64% seen once. The source material was CD4+ T cells sorted from blood, sampled at week 24, from a patient treated with tofacitinib. All receptors derive from a human donor with alopecia areata.

This clone was recorded a few times. This chain joins TRBV9 and TRBJ2-7; D possibly corresponds to TRBD1 (5 bases). The CDR3 is 15 residues long. Per germline, CDR1 SGDLS and CDR2 YYNGEE. V lost 0 bases and J lost 3, with 13 bases in between. CDR3 residues: CASSVVGAAFYEQYF. The CDR3 nucleotides read TGTGCCAGCAGCGTAGTAGGGGCTGCCTTCTACGAGCAGTACTTC.

This clone was found a few times. The chain's CDR3 is CASSQPDSYEQYF. The CDR3, as DNA: TGTGCCAGCAGCCAACCTGACTCCTACGAGCAGTACTTC. The chain has TRBV14 and TRBJ2-7; D is unresolved. V lost 2 bases, J lost 0 bases, and 5 bases lay in between. This CDR3 has 13 amino acids. Germline V gene sequence: CDR1 SGHDN, CDR2 FVKESK.

The chain carries TRBV6-5 and TRBJ2-7; 7 nucleotides match TRBD1. From germline, CDR1 is MNHEY and CDR2 SVGAGI. The CDR3 loop spans 15 amino acids. Trimming removed 6 bases from V and 0 bases from J; junction bases left unmatched: 8. For the CDR3, the DNA is TGTGCCAGCAGGCAGACAGGGCTGAGCTCCTACGAGCAGTACTTC. Its translation is CASRQTGLSSYEQYF.

This chain links TRBV7-2 with TRBJ2-5; D remains unclear. This CDR3 spans 15 amino acids. V was cut by 2 bases and J by 0 bases, with 10 bases left in between. Germline values: CDR1 SGHTA, CDR2 FQGNSA. CDR3 residues: CASSLRSLDQETQYF. The CDR3 coding sequence is TGTGCCAGCAGCTTAAGGTCCCTAGACCAAGAGACCCAGTACTTC.

The chain uses TRBV7-2 and TRBJ1-2; a possible D gene is TRBD1 (5 bases). The CDR3 length is 14 residues. The V gene lost 5 bases and the J gene lost 4 bases, with 14 bases spanning the gap. Germline CDR1 is SGHTA and CDR2 is FQGNSA. This CDR3 is CASSLGTGVYGYTF. The CDR3 nucleotides read TGTGCCAGCAGCCTGGGGACCGGGGTCTATGGCTACACCTTC.

This clone appeared a few times. The V call is TRBV14, the J call TRBJ2-5; D gene ambiguous. The CDR3 consists of 12 residues. V lost 5 bases to trimming and J lost 4 bases, with 8 bases between them. CDR1 is SGHDN and CDR2 is FVKESK in the germline V gene. CDR3 DNA: TGTGCCAGCAGCATCATCCGAGAGACCCAGTACTTC. It encodes CASSIIRETQYF. Together with reference TRBV14 and TRBJ2-5, the CDR3 gives the full variable domain: EAGVTQFPSHSVIEKGQTVTLRCDPISGHDNLYWYRRVMGKEIKFLLHFVKESKQDESGMPNNRFLAERTGGTYSTLKVQPAELEDSGVYFCASSIIRETQYFGPGTRLLVL.

The V and J genes are TRBV5-1 and TRBJ2-3; 9 positions agree with TRBD2. The CDR3 extends over 17 amino acids. Trimming at V came to 0 bases and at J to 1 base, leaving 6 bases not matched to a gene. CDR1 and CDR2 (germline): SGHRS, YFSETQ. CDR3 sequence: CASSLESSSGGTDTQYF. DNA of the CDR3: TGCGCCAGCAGCTTGGAGTCTTCTAGCGGGGGCACAGATACGCAGTATTTT.

V usage is TRBV7-9 and J usage is TRBJ1-2, with 12 bases that match TRBD1. With V trimmed by 5 bases and J by 4 bases, 8 bases remained unmatched. The length of the CDR3 is 16 residues. Germline CDR1 reads SEHNR; CDR2 reads FQNEAQ (reference sequence). CDR3 coding DNA: TGTGCCAGCAGCCCAGGGACAGGGGGCGAAGTCTATGGCTACACCTTC. Its translation is CASSPGTGGEVYGYTF.

This clone was recorded a few times. J is TRBJ1-2 and V is TRBV28; D call uncertain. The V gene lost 11 bases and the J gene lost 1 base, with 8 bases spanning the gap. Germline V gives CDR1 MDHEN, CDR2 SYDVKM. The CDR3 runs to 11 residues. CDR3 residues: CAYRSNYGYTF. CDR3 coding DNA: TGTGCCTACCGGAGTAACTATGGCTACACCTTC.

In this sample, this clone turned up a few times. The rearrangement uses TRBV29-1 and TRBJ2-1, with 7 positions matching TRBD2. The CDR3 extends over 14 amino acids. Trimming removed 4 bases from V and 1 base from J; junction bases left unmatched: 4. CDR1 and CDR2 (germline): SQVTM, ANQGSEA. DNA for the CDR3: TGCAGCGTTGGATGGCGGGAGTCCTACAATGAGCAGTTCTTC. Translated: CSVGWRESYNEQFF.

This rearrangement joins TRBV30 to TRBJ1-3; D is undetermined. Looked up from germline, CDR1 is GTSNPN and CDR2 is SVGIG (reference sequence). This CDR3 is 15 amino acids long. Trimming took off 0 bases at V and 0 bases at J, with 9 bases between the two ends. CDR3 residues: CAWSVDHSSGNTIYF. In nucleotides, the CDR3 is TGTGCCTGGAGTGTAGACCACAGCTCTGGAAACACCATATATTTT.

This clone was observed a handful of times. The J gene is TRBJ2-4, the V gene TRBV27; 10 nucleotides line up with TRBD1. This CDR3 comprises 17 residues. Germline V CDR1 and CDR2: MNHEY, SMNVEV (reference sequence). The trim removed 5 bases at V and 0 bases at J, leaving 7 bases unmatched. CDR3 sequence (DNA): TGTGCCAGCAGTGGGGGGACAGGGGTCCTAGCCAAAAACATTCAGTACTTC. This codes for CASSGGTGVLAKNIQYF.

This clone was seen a few times. V is TRBV7-9 and J is TRBJ2-7; D could derive from TRBD1 or TRBD2 (5 bases each). Germline CDR1 SEHNR, CDR2 FQNEAQ (reference sequence). CDR3 length: 13 residues. V was cut by 7 bases and J by 0 bases, with 10 bases left in between. The CDR3 coding sequence is TGTGCCAGCACCCGGGGCGGCTCCTACGAGCAGTACTTC. Amino acid sequence: CASTRGGSYEQYF.

In its sample, this clone was seen many times. The V call is TRBV11-2, the J call TRBJ2-5, with a weak D call TRBD2 (5 bases). The CDR3 has 13 amino acids. CDR1 and CDR2 (germline): SGHAT, FQNNGV. Between the trimmed V and J ends, which lost 0 bases and 7 bases, there was a span of 9 bases. The CDR3 coding sequence is TGTGCCAGCAGCTTAGAGTCGGCGGGGACCCAGTACTTC. It is translated as CASSLESAGTQYF.

V and J are TRBV5-1 and TRBJ2-7; 7 bases fit TRBD1. The CDR3 totals 17 residues. V lost 0 bases to trimming and J lost 1 base; unmatched junction nucleotides: 10. CDR1 and CDR2 from the germline V gene are SGHRS and YFSETQ. CDR3 region: CASSLVSGTVGSYEQYF. CDR3 DNA sequence: TGCGCCAGCAGCTTGGTCTCCGGGACAGTTGGATCCTACGAGCAGTACTTC.

The gene calls are TRBV7-9 and TRBJ2-5; D uncertain. CDR1 and CDR2 (germline): SEHNR, FQNEAQ (reference sequence). V gave up 1 base and J gave up 1 base, with 7 bases separating them. The CDR3 has 14 amino acids. The CDR3 region is CASSLGTAQETQYF. In DNA, the CDR3 is TGTGCCAGCAGCTTAGGGACGGCCCAAGAGACCCAGTACTTC.

The chain links TRBV9 to TRBJ2-3; the match to TRBD2 covers 9 bases. Germline V CDR1 and CDR2: SGDLS, YYNGEE. This CDR3 contains 16 residues. The trim removed 4 bases at V and 2 bases at J, leaving 8 bases unmatched. The CDR3 bases are TGTGCCAGCAGCTCAAGGACTAGCGAAGACACAGATACGCAGTATTTT. It specifies CASSSRTSEDTDTQYF. The full variable domain, completed using reference TRBV9 and TRBJ2-3, is DSGVTQTPKHLITATGQRVTLRCSPRSGDLSVYWYQQSLDQGLQFLIQYYNGEERAKGNILERFSAQQFPDLHSELNLSSLELGDSALYFCASSSRTSEDTDTQYFGPGTRLTVL.

The chain carries TRBV4-1 and TRBJ1-2; a weak D match, TRBD1 (5 bases). V was pared by 3 bases and J by 4 bases, with 18 bases between. CDR3 size: 16 residues. Germline lookup yields CDR1 MGHRA and CDR2 YSYEKL. The CDR3 spells CASSQIPRGGSYGYTF. CDR3 nucleotides: TGCGCCAGCAGCCAGATTCCCCGCGGGGGGAGCTATGGCTACACCTTC.

This clone has just a few counts. DNA for the CDR3: TGCAGCGTGGCGGTAGCGGGGGGGCCGGGTGAGCAGTTCTTC. Protein sequence: CSVAVAGGPGEQFF. This chain connects TRBV29-1 to TRBJ2-1, with TRBD2 matching over 11 bases. CDR1 and CDR2 (germline): SQVTM, ANQGSEA. Trimming cost V 6 bases and J 9 bases; bases outside gene matches: 10. The CDR3 has 14 amino acids.

The gene calls are TRBV29-1 and TRBJ1-5; no reliable D call. CDR1 and CDR2 (germline): SQVTM, ANQGSEA. CDR3 length: 13 residues. V lost 4 bases and J 2 bases, leaving 9 bases between the germline ends. The CDR3 coding sequence is TGCAGCGTTGGACCCGGAGGCAATCAGCCCCAGCATTTT. As protein: CSVGPGGNQPQHF.